This TCR beta chain originates from a study of human T cells and chemical hapten exposure. TCRdb itself ran the RACE reads through MiXCR, one entry per CDR3 protein. The table lists about 81,000 distinct CDR3 sequences, 7% to 8% of them singletons, with roughly 1.5% in the top ten. The CDR3 extends over 15 amino acids. V was clipped by 0 bases and J by 0 bases, with 9 bases between them. The germline CDR1 and CDR2 sequences are SGDLS and YYNGEE. In this sample, this clonotype turned up many times. Indicated time point: patch test 1, 2 weeks after DPC sensitization. Treatment: therapeutic diphenylcyclopropenone sensitization with weekly scalp DPC.

The TCR sequence derives from a woman in her 30s with alopecia areata. Some clones in this sample may be carry-over from other donors' samples. This chain links TRBV9 with TRBJ1-1; D remains ambiguous. Sequenced here: whole blood, sampled in connection with sensitization to the hapten diphenylcyclopropenone (DPC). CDR3 amino acids: CASSVAGRLNTEAFF. CDR3 DNA: TGTGCCAGCAGCGTAGCAGGACGGCTGAACACTGAAGCTTTCTTT.